This TCR beta chain derives from a study of T cell changes during pregnancy in multiple sclerosis. Trimming took 6 bases from V and 5 from J, leaving 13 bases between them. CDR3 size: 13 residues. Germline lookup yields CDR1 MNHEY and CDR2 SVGAGI. Only in-frame clones appear in the TCRdb table, and some are missing; sequencing was by immunoSEQ multiplex PCR. This table holds 65,000 to 85,000 clones, about nine tenths found once. This chain links TRBV6-5 with TRBJ1-1; D is uncertain. The source is a female donor in good health, enrolled as a control in a pregnancy study. This specimen was peripheral blood, taken after pregnancy. The CDR3 DNA is TGTGCCAGCAGACGAGACACAATTACTGAAGCTTTCTTT. Translating gives CASRRDTITEAFF.